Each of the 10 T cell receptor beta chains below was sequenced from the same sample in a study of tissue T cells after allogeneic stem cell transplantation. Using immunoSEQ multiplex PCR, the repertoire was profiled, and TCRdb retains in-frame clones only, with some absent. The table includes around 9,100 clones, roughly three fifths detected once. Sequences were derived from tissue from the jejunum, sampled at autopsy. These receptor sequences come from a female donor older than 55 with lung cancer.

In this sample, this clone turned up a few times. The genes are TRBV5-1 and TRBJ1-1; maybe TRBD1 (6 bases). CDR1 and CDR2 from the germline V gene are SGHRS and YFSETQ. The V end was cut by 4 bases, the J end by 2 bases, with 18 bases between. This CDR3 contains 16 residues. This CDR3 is CASSPRQVGHNTEAFF. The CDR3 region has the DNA TGCGCCAGCAGCCCACGACAGGTGGGGCATAACACTGAAGCTTTCTTT.

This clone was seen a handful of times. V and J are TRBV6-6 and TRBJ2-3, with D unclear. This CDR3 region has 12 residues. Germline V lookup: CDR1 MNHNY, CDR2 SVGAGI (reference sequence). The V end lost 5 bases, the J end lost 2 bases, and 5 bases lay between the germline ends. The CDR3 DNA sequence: TGTGCCAGCAGTGACCACACAGATACGCAGTATTTT. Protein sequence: CASSDHTDTQYF.

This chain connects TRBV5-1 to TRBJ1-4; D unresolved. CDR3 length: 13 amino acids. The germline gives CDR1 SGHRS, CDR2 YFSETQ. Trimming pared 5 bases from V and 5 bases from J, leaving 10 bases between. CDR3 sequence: CASRYSRNEKLFF. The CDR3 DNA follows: TGCGCCAGCAGATACAGCCGAAATGAAAAACTGTTTTTT.

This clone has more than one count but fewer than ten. The CDR3 nucleotides are TGTGCCAGCAGACCAGACAGTACCTCCTACAATGAGCAGTTCTTC. Its protein is CASRPDSTSYNEQFF. This chain joins TRBV11-2 and TRBJ2-1, with D possibly being TRBD1 (5 bases). V was cut by 6 bases and J by 0 bases, with 12 bases left in between. The germline V gene has CDR1 SGHAT and CDR2 FQNNGV. This CDR3 spans 15 amino acids.

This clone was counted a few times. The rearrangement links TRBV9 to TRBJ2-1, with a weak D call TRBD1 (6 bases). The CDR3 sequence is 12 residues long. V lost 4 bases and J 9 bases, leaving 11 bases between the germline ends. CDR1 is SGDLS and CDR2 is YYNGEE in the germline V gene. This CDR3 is CASSTQGIEQFF. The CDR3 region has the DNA TGTGCCAGCAGCACACAGGGAATTGAGCAGTTCTTC.

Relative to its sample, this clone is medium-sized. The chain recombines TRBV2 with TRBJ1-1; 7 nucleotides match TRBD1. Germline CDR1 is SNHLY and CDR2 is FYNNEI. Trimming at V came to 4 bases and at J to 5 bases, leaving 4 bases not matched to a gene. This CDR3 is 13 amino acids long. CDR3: CASSVLTGTEAFF. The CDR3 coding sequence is TGTGCCAGCAGTGTCCTGACAGGGACTGAAGCTTTCTTT.

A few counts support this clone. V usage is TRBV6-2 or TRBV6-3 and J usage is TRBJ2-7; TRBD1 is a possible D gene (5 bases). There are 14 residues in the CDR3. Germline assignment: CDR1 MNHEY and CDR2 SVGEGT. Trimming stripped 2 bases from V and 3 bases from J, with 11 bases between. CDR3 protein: CASSYGTGLYEQYF. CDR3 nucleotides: TGTGCCAGCAGTTACGGTACAGGCCTCTACGAGCAGTACTTC.

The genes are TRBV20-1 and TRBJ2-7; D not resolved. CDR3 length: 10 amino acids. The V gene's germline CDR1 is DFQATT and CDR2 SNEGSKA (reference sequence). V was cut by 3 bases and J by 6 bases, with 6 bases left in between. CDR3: CSASHTEQYF. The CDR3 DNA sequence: TGCAGTGCTAGTCACACCGAGCAGTACTTC.

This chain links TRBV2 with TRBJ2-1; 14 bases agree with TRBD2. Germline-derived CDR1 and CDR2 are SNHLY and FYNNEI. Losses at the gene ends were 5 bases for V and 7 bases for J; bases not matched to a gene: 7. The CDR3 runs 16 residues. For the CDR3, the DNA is TGTGCCAGCAGTCTTTCCAGACTAGCGGGAGGGAATGAGCAGTTCTTC. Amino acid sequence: CASSLSRLAGGNEQFF. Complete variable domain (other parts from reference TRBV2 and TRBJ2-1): EPEVTQTPSHQVTQMGQEVILRCVPISNHLYFYWYRQILGQKVEFLVSFYNNEISEKSEIFDDQFSVERPDGSNFTLKIRSTKLEDSAMYFCASSLSRLAGGNEQFFGPGTRLTVL.

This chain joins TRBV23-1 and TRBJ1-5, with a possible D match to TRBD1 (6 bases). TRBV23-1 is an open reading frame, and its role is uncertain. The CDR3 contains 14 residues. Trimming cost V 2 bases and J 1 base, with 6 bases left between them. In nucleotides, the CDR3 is TGCGCCAGCAGTCAAGGACAGAGCAATCAGCCCCAGCATTTT. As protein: CASSQGQSNQPQHF.